A selection of T cell receptor beta chains follows, all from one sample in a study of siplizumab effects on memory and regulatory T cells. TCRdb's table, derived via immunoSEQ multiplex PCR, lists solely in-frame clones and lacks some. This sample yields 9,000 to 13,000 clones, of which about 46% are seen a single time; roughly 10% belongs to the top ten. No antigen has been identified for these receptors. The source material was CFSE-low (dividing) CD8+ T cells sorted from an allogeneic mixed lymphocyte reaction. The receptors stem from a human donor in good health; the cells came from an allogeneic mixed lymphocyte reaction. Both conserved end residues are part of each CDR3. A D gene is named only where the DNA matches it firmly. Only some rows state a clone size, as once, few, many or a class for expanded clones.

NA,TRBD1,TRBJ1-1,15,TRBV7-9,CASSLTGNLNTEAFF,TGTGCCAGCAGCTTGACAGGGAACTTGAACACTGAAGCTTTCTTT
medium-sized,NA,TRBJ1-5,11,TRBV10-3,CAIFYGQPQHF,TGTGCCATCTTCTACGGTCAGCCCCAGCATTTT
few,NA,TRBJ2-1,12,TRBV5-1,CASSLDGGRPFF,TGCGCCAGCAGCTTGGACGGGGGGCGTCCGTTCTTC
NA,NA,TRBJ2-7,15,TRBV11-3,CASIPVGVGGVEQYF,TGTGCCAGCATCCCTGTAGGGGTGGGGGGTGTCGAGCAGTACTTC
NA,TRBD2,TRBJ2-3,16,TRBV11-2,CASSRGLAGATDTQYF,TGTGCCAGCAGCAGGGGACTAGCGGGGGCCACAGATACGCAGTATTTT
NA,NA,TRBJ2-7,14,TRBV7-7,CASSLEVGLGEQYF,TGTGCCAGCAGCCTAGAGGTAGGATTAGGCGAGCAGTACTTC
NA,NA,TRBJ2-7,12,TRBV5-3,CASSLATYEQYF,TGTGCCAGCAGCTTGGCCACCTACGAGCAGTACTTC
NA,TRBD1,TRBJ2-7,15,TRBV5-6,CASSWGTGEGEEQYF,TGTGCCAGCAGCTGGGGGACAGGGGAAGGTGAGGAGCAGTACTTC
NA,NA,TRBJ1-1,14,TRBV5-4,CAGAGGAHNTEAFF,TGTGCCGGTGCTGGGGGGGCACACAACACTGAAGCTTTCTTT
NA,NA,TRBJ2-1,11,TRBV20-1,CSAGSWDEQFF,TGCAGTGCCGGATCTTGGGATGAGCAGTTCTTC
NA,NA,TRBJ2-3,14,TRBV27,CASSWQGSTDTQYF,TGTGCCAGCAGTTGGCAGGGGAGCACAGATACGCAGTATTTT
few,NA,TRBJ2-5,14,TRBV7-9,CASSLTRESETQYF,TGTGCCAGCAGCCTTACTAGAGAGTCAGAGACCCAGTACTTC
once,NA,TRBJ1-2,14,TRBV7-8,CASSLQGLEFGYTF,TGTGCCAGCAGCCTACAGGGCCTCGAATTTGGCTACACCTTC
once,NA,TRBJ2-1,13,TRBV7-2,CASSPGSYNEQFF,TGTGCCAGCAGCCCGGGCTCCTACAATGAGCAGTTCTTC
few,NA,TRBJ2-5,12,TRBV21-1,CASSKPQETQYF,TGTGCCAGCAGCAAACCTCAGGAGACCCAGTACTTC
few,NA,TRBJ2-7,15,TRBV7-9,CASSSGRDSTYEQYF,TGTGCCAGCAGCTCCGGCCGGGACTCCACCTACGAGCAGTACTTC
few,NA,TRBJ1-1,13,TRBV9,CASSVGGHGEAFF,TGTGCCAGCAGCGTAGGGGGGCATGGAGAAGCTTTCTTT
few,NA,TRBJ2-1,16,TRBV7-3,CASSPLLGSSYNEQFF,TGTGCCAGCAGCCCCCTTCTGGGGAGCTCCTACAATGAGCAGTTCTTC
few,TRBD1,TRBJ2-3,17,TRBV18,CASSPLFTGATRDTQYF,TGTGCCAGCTCACCACTATTCACAGGGGCCACTAGAGATACGCAGTATTTT
NA,NA,TRBJ1-3,19,TRBV15,CATSTVRAPTIFSGNTIYF,TGTGCCACCAGCACAGTCCGGGCTCCAACCATTTTCTCTGGAAACACCATATATTTT
NA,NA,TRBJ2-2,14,TRBV10-3,CAISDDTNTGELFF,TGTGCCATCAGTGATGACACCAACACCGGGGAGCTGTTTTTT
NA,TRBD2,TRBJ2-5,14,TRBV2,CASRGGLIEETQYF,TGTGCCAGCAGGGGAGGGTTGATAGAAGAGACCCAGTACTTC
medium-sized,NA,TRBJ2-5,17,TRBV7-7,CASSLSVETGEQETQYF,TGTGCCAGCAGCTTATCGGTCGAGACAGGCGAGCAAGAGACCCAGTACTTC
NA,NA,TRBJ1-3,14,TRBV11-2,CASSLEPGTNTIYF,TGTGCCAGCAGCTTAGAACCGGGGACGAACACCATATATTTT
NA,TRBD2,TRBJ2-7,14,TRBV6-5,CASSYGTSGNEQYF,TGTGCCAGCAGTTACGGGACTAGCGGAAACGAGCAGTACTTC
NA,NA,TRBJ1-6,15,TRBV7-2,CASSLILGVNSPLHF,TGTGCCAGCAGCTTAATCTTGGGGGTAAATTCACCCCTCCACTTT
NA,NA,TRBJ2-2,15,TRBV6-5,CASSYSTPNTGELFF,TGTGCCAGCAGTTACTCGACACCGAACACCGGGGAGCTGTTTTTT
NA,TRBD1,TRBJ2-7,13,TRBV7-9,CASSLGQGDEQYF,TGTGCCAGCAGCTTAGGGCAGGGGGACGAGCAGTACTTC
few,NA,TRBJ2-7,14,TRBV27,CASSISGANYEQYF,TGTGCCAGCAGTATATCCGGGGCCAACTACGAGCAGTACTTC
NA,NA,TRBJ2-7,14,TRBV13,CASSSQLAAYEQYF,TGTGCCAGCAGCTCCCAACTTGCCGCTTACGAGCAGTACTTC
few,NA,TRBJ2-7,13,TRBV6-5,CASSYGGANEQYF,TGTGCCAGCAGTTACGGGGGGGCAAACGAGCAGTACTTC
NA,NA,TRBJ1-1,13,TRBV10-3,CAISRDGLTEAFF,TGTGCCATCAGTCGGGACGGCCTCACTGAAGCTTTCTTT
NA,NA,TRBJ2-1,15,TRBV7-3,CASSPEADSYNEQFF,TGTGCCAGCAGCCCAGAGGCGGACTCCTACAATGAGCAGTTCTTC
medium-sized,NA,TRBJ2-2,12,TRBV9,CASSTNTGELFF,TGTGCCAGCAGCACGAACACCGGGGAGCTGTTTTTT
few,TRBD2,TRBJ2-5,16,TRBV4-1,CASSLSSGGAAETQYF,TGCGCCAGCAGCCTGTCTAGCGGGGGGGCGGCAGAGACCCAGTACTTC
NA,NA,TRBJ2-7,12,TRBV30,CAWSVGTYEQYF,TGTGCCTGGAGTGTAGGTACCTACGAGCAGTACTTC